This passage covers 5 T cell receptor beta chains from one sample sequenced in a study of blood T cell repertoires in COVID-19 (dated by TCRdb to the early 2020s). Receptor amplification or capture employed the immunoSEQ multiplex PCR assay. This immuneACCESS table, as held by TCRdb, lists in-frame sequences with V and J called but not all clones. Of the missing ones, under half trace to an unresolved V gene in checked studies; the others have no known cause. For this sample there are about 290,000 clones; under 90% appear just once. Together, the top ten hold about 1.7% of the sample. The specimen was PBMCs or T cells enriched from blood (not recorded which). The receptor set was obtained from a woman aged 40-49 years who had recovered from COVID-19.

This rearrangement joins TRBV5-1 to TRBJ2-1; TRBD2 matches 10 bases. CDR1 and CDR2 from the germline V gene are SGHRS and YFSETQ. CDR3 length: 18 amino acids. V trimming: 0 bases; J trimming: 1 base; junction bases outside the gene matches: 7. The CDR3 reads CASSLDTSGITSYNEQFF. In DNA, the CDR3 is TGCGCCAGCAGCTTGGATACTAGCGGGATTACGTCCTACAATGAGCAGTTCTTC.

J is TRBJ1-2 and V is TRBV20-1; no clear D gene. Trimming removed 3 bases at V and 5 bases at J, with 10 bases between. The CDR3 length is 12 residues. Germline lookup yields CDR1 DFQATT and CDR2 SNEGSKA (reference sequence). The CDR3 DNA reads as TGCAGTGCTAGTAATACTGCTTATGGCTACACCTTC. Protein product: CSASNTAYGYTF.

This chain joins TRBV6-1 and TRBJ2-7; D unclear. Germline CDR1 is MNHNS and CDR2 is SASEGT. V lost 3 bases to trimming and J lost 7 bases, with 7 bases between them. This CDR3 comprises 11 residues. Here the CDR3 reads CASSDLLEQYF. DNA for the CDR3: TGTGCCAGCAGTGACCTTCTAGAGCAGTACTTC.

This chain uses TRBV13 with TRBJ2-7; the match to TRBD2 covers 7 bases. The CDR3 consists of 15 residues. Trimming took 5 bases from V and 3 from J; bases not matched to a gene: 10. CDR1 PRHDT and CDR2 FYEKMQ come from the germline V gene (reference sequence). CDR3 region: CASSPRVSGNYEQYF. CDR3 DNA: TGTGCCAGCAGCCCCCGAGTGAGCGGGAACTACGAGCAGTACTTC.

This clone is a singleton in its sample. The gene calls are TRBV3-1 (or the pseudogene TRBV3-2) and TRBJ2-7; a possible D gene is TRBD2 (5 bases). The length of the CDR3 is 15 residues. Germline assignment: CDR1 LGHDT and CDR2 YNNKEL (reference sequence). With 0 bases removed from V and 1 base from J, the gap between germline ends came to 10 bases. CDR3 DNA: TGTGCCAGCAGCCAAGATTTGCGGGCGTCCTACGAGCAGTACTTC. This translates into CASSQDLRASYEQYF.